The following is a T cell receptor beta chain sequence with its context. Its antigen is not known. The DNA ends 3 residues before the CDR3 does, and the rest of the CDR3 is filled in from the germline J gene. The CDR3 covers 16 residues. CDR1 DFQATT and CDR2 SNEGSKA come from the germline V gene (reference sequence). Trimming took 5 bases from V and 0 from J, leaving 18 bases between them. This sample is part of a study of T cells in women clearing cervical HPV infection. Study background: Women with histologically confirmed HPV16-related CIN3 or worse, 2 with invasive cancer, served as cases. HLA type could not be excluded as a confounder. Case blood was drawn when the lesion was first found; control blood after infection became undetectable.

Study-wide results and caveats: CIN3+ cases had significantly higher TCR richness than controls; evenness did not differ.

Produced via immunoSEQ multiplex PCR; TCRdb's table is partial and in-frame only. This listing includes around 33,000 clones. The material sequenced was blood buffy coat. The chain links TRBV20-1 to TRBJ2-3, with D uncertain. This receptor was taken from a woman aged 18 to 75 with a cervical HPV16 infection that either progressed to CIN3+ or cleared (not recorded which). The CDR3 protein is CSAPLGRKGSTDTQYF. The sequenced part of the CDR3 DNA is TGCAGTGCTCCCCTTGGAAGGAAAGGGAGCACAGATACG.